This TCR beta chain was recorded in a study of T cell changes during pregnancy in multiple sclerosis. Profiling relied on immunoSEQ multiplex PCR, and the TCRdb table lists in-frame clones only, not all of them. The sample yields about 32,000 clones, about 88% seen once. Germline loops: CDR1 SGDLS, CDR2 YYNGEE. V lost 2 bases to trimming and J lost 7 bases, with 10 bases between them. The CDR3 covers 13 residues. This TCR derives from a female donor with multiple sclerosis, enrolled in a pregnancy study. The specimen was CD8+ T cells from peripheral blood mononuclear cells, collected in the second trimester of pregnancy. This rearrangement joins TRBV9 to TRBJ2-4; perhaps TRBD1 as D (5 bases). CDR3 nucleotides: TGTGCCAGCAGCGTTGACAGTATGAACATTCAGTACTTC. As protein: CASSVDSMNIQYF.